This T cell receptor (beta chain) was found in a study of shared clonotypes between healthy human individuals. Note on this clone: Its antigen is still unknown.

Study-wide findings and caveats: Blood was the only sampled material, and tissue repertoires likely differ. Estimated richness was generally greater in naive than memory subsets. The four-donor shared clonotypes exceeded non-shared clonotypes in generation probability, with non-shared ones scoring lower.

The DNA input per sorted-subset replicate PCR was about 180 ng, corresponding to roughly 31,000 T cell genomes. Libraries were prepared by immunoSEQ multiplex PCR; TCRdb keeps only in-frame clonotypes and omits some of them. In the table there are about 1.5 million clones, around 98% of which are singletons. The TCR sequence derives from a man aged 30-40 years in good health. Specimen: naive CD4+ T cells sorted from blood. The subset here: CD45RA+ positively selected.

In DNA form, the CDR3 reads TGTGCCAGCAGCTTAGGGCGGGTGACTTCCTACGAGCAGTACTTC. Translated: CASSLGRVTSYEQYF. The chain carries TRBV7-2 and TRBJ2-7; tentatively, D is TRBD2 (5 bases). This CDR3 has 15 residues. CDR1 SGHTA and CDR2 FQGNSA come from the germline V gene. V lost 1 base to trimming and J lost 1 base, with 11 bases between them.